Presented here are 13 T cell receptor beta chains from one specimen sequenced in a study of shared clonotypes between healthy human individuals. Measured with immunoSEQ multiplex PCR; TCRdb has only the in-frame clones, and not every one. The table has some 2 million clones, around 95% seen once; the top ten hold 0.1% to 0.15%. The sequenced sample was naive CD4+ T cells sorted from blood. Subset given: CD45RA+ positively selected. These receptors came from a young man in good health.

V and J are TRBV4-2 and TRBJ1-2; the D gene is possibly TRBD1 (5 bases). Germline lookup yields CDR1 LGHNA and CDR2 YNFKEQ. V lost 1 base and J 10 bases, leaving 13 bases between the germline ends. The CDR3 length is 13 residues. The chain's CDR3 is CASSQGTGGDYTF. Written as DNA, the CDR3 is TGTGCCAGCAGCCAAGGGACGGGGGGTGACTACACCTTC.

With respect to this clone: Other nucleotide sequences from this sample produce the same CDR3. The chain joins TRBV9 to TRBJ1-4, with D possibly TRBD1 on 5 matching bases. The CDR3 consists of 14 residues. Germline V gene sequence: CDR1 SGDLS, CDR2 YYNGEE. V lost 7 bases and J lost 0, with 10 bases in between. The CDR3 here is CASSPRATNEKLFF. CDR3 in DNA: TGTGCCAGCTCCCCCAGGGCAACTAATGAAAAACTGTTTTTT.

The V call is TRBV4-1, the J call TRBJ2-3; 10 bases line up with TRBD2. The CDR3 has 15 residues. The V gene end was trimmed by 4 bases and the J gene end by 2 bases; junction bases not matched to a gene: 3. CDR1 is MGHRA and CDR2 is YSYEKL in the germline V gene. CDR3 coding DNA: TGCGCCAGCAGCCCTGGGACTAGCGACACAGATACGCAGTATTTT. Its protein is CASSPGTSDTDTQYF.

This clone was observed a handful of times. The CDR3 nucleotides read TGCGCCAGCAGTGACAGGAATTCACCCCTCCACTTT. It translates to CASSDRNSPLHF. V usage is TRBV10-1 and J usage is TRBJ1-6; D remains ambiguous. V dropped 3 bases and J dropped 7 bases, with 4 bases sitting between them. Per germline, CDR1 WNHNN and CDR2 SYGVQD (reference sequence). The CDR3 is made up of 12 amino acids.

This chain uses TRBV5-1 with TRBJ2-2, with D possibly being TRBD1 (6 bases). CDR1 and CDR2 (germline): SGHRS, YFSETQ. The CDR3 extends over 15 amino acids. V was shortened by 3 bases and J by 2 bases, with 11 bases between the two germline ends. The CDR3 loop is CASSSGTQNTGELFF. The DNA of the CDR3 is TGCGCCAGCAGCTCCGGGACACAAAACACCGGGGAGCTGTTTTTT.

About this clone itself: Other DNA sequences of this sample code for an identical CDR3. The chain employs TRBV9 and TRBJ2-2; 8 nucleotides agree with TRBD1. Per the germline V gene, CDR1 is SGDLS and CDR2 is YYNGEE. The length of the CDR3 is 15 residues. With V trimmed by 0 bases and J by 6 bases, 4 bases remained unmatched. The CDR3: CASSVAQGAPGELFF. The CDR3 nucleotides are TGTGCCAGCAGCGTAGCGCAGGGGGCGCCCGGGGAGCTGTTTTTT.

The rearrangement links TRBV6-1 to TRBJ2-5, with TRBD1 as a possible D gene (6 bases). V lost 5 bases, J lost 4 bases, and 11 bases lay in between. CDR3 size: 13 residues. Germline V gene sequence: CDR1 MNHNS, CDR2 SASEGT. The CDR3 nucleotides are TGTGCCAGCAGTCTTAACAGGGCAGAGACCCAGTACTTC. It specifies CASSLNRAETQYF.

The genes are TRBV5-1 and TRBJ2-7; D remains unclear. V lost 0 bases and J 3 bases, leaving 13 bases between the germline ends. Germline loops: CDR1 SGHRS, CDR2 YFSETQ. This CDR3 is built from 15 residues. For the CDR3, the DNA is TGCGCCAGCAGCTTGGCATTGGCACGGGTCTACGAGCAGTACTTC. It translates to CASSLALARVYEQYF.

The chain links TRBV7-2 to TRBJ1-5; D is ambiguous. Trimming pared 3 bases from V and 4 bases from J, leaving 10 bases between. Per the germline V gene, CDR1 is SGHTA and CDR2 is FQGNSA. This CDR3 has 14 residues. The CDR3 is CASSFFFSNQPQHF. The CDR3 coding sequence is TGTGCCAGCAGCTTTTTCTTCAGTAATCAGCCCCAGCATTTT.

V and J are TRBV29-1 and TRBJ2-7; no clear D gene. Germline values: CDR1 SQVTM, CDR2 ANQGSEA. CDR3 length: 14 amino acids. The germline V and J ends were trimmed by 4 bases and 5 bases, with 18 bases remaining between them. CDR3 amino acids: CSVGHPEFLDEQYF. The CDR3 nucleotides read TGCAGCGTTGGGCACCCGGAATTCCTTGACGAGCAGTACTTC.

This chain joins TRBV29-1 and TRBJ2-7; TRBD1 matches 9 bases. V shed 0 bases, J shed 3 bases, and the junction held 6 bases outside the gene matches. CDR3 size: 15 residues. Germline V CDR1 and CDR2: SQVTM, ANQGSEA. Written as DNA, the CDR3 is TGCAGCGTTGAAGATACCGGGACAGGGATCTACGAGCAGTACTTC. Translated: CSVEDTGTGIYEQYF.

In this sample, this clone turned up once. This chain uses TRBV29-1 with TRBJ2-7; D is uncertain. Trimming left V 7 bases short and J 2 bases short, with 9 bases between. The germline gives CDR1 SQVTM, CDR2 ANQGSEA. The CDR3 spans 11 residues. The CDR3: CSAQWTYEQYF. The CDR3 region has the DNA TGCAGCGCCCAATGGACCTACGAGCAGTACTTC.

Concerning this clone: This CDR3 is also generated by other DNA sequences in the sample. The CDR3 DNA reads TGCAGTGCCTTGGGGGATGAGCAGTTCTTC. Translating it yields CSALGDEQFF. The chain carries TRBV20-1 and TRBJ2-1, with D perhaps TRBD1 or TRBD2 (5 bases each). V lost 6 bases and J lost 8, with 8 bases in between. The CDR3 extends over 10 amino acids. The V gene's germline CDR1 is DFQATT and CDR2 SNEGSKA (reference sequence).